Shown below are 3 T cell receptor beta chains from a single sample sequenced in a study of CD8 T cells in ankylosing spondylitis. MiXCR, applied by TCRdb to the 5' RACE reads, yields one record per CDR3 protein. The sample lists about 150,000 distinct CDR3 sequences; around two fifths were seen once. The sequenced sample was synovial fluid, either unsorted or a sorted T cell fraction (not recorded which). The receptor source for this set is a male donor with ankylosing spondylitis.

V and J are TRBV27 and TRBJ2-3; no clear D. Germline V gene sequence: CDR1 MNHEY, CDR2 SMNVEV (reference sequence). This CDR3 is built from 15 residues. Deletions cut 6 bases from V and 4 bases from J, with 17 bases between. CDR3 sequence reads: CASRPGPLNADTQYF. CDR3 DNA: TGTGCCAGCAGGCCGGGCCCCTTGAACGCAGATACGCAGTATTTT.

J is TRBJ2-3 and V is TRBV11-2; 9 positions agree with TRBD1. Germline values: CDR1 SGHAT, CDR2 FQNNGV. The CDR3 runs to 15 residues. Trimming removed 5 bases from V and 3 bases from J; junction bases left unmatched: 6. In DNA form, the CDR3 reads TGTGCCAGCAGCCTTGGACAGGGGTTTACAGATACGCAGTATTTT. Its translation: CASSLGQGFTDTQYF.

The chain has TRBV10-3 and TRBJ1-1, with no clear D. Trimming removed 5 bases at V and 5 bases at J, with 18 bases between. The germline V gene encodes CDR1 ENHRY and CDR2 SYGVKD. This CDR3 is built from 15 residues. CDR3 in amino acids: CAISQPPGPGTEAFF. DNA for the CDR3: TGTGCCATCAGTCAGCCCCCGGGCCCGGGGACTGAAGCTTTCTTT.